This T cell receptor (beta chain) was captured in a study of T cell repertoires in cytomegalovirus infection. Across the study: In the study, CMV epitopes included recently identified HLA-C-restricted and well-studied HLA-B-restricted ones. An indication of both CMV infection and matching HLA type came from public TCR beta signatures. The study's findings and limits: Accumulated public TCR beta family frequency recognized individuals carrying CMV together with the relevant HLA. Clonotypes of TCR beta that were HLA-C-restricted and CMV-specific dominated the ex vivo response.

The CDR3 totals 14 residues. With 3 bases removed from V and 7 bases from J, the gap between germline ends came to 13 bases. Germline V gives CDR1 MNHEY, CDR2 SMNVEV (reference sequence). TCRdb recomputed calls from the reads with MiXCR, one row per CDR3 protein. The sample carries fewer than 850,000 distinct CDR3 sequences, 25% to 30% recorded once. Worth noting for this clonotype: Its antigen remains unidentified.

The specimen was cultured CD8+ T cells from PBMCs, collected from culture after CMV antigen stimulation. This clonotype was sampled from a human donor in good health (CMV status not recorded). Some clones in this sample may be carry-over from other donors' samples. The chain uses TRBV27 and TRBJ1-5; D might be TRBD1 (6 bases). CDR3 amino acids: CASSFTGTRQPQHF. The CDR3 bases are TGTGCCAGCAGTTTCACAGGGACGAGACAGCCCCAGCATTTT.